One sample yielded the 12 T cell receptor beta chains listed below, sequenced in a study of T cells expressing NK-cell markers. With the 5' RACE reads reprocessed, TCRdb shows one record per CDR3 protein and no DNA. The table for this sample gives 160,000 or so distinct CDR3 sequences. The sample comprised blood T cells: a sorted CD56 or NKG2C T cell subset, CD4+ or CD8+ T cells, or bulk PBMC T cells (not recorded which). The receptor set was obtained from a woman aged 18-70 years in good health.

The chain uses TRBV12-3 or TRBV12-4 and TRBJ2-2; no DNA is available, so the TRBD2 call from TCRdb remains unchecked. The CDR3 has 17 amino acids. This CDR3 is CASSFTGGRSGRGELFF.

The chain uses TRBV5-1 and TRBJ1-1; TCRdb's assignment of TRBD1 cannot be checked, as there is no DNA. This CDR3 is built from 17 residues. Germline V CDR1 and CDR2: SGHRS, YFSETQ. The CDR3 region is CASSSGTGGPSNTEAFF.

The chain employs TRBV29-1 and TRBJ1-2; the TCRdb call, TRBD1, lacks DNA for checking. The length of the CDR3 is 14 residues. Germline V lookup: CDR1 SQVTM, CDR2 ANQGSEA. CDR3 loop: CSVEAPTGSDGYTF. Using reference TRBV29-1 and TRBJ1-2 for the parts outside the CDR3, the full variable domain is SAVISQKPSRDICQRGTSLTIQCQVDSQVTMMFWYRQQPGQSLTLIATANQGSEATYESGFVIDKFPISRPNLTFSTLTVSNMSPEDSSIYLCSVEAPTGSDGYTFGSGTRLTVV.

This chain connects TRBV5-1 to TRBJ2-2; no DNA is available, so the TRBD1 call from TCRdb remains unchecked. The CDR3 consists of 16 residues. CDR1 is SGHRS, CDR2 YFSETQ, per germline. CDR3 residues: CASSLAGGAGTGELFF.

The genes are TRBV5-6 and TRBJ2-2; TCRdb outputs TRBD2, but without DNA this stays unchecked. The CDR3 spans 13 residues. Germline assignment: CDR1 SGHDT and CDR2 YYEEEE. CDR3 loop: CASSLARDGELFF.

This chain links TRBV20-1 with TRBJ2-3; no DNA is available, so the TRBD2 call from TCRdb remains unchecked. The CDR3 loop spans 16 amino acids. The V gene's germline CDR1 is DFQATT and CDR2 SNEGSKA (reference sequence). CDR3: CSAKAGTSGGTDTQYF.

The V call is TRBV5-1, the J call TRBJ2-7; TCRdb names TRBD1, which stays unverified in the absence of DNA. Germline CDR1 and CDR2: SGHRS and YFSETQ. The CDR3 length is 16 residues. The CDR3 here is CASSARRQGASYEQYF.

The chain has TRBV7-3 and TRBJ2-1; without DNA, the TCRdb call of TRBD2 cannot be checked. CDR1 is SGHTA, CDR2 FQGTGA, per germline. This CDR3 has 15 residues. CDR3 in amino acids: CASSLYPTSLNEQFF. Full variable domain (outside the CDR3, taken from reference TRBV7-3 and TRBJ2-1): GAGVSQTPSNKVTEKGKYVELRCDPISGHTALYWYRQSLGQGPEFLIYFQGTGAADDSGLPNDRFFAVRPEGSVSTLKIQRTERGDSAVYLCASSLYPTSLNEQFFGPGTRLTVL.

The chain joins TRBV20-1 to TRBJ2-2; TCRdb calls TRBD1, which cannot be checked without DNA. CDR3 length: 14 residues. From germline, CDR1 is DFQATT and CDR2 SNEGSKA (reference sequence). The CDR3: CSAGTGGDTGELFF.

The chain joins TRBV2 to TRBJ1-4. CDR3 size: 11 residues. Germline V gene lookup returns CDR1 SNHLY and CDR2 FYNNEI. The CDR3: CASRGNEKLFF.

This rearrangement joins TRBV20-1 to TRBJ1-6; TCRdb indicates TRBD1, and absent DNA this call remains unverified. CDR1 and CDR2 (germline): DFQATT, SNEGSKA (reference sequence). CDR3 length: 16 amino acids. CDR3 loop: CSARADRGMGNSPLHF.

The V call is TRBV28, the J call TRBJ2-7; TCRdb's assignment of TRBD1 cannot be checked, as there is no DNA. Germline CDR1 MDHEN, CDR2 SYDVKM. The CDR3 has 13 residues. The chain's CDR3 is CASTLGGDYEQYF.